This is a list of T cell receptor beta chains from one sample in a study of blood T cell repertoires in COVID-19. TCRdb's copy holds only in-frame clones and misses some; the assay was immunoSEQ multiplex PCR. The table lists about 270,000 clones, around 88% of them singletons. The material sequenced was peripheral blood. The receptor set was obtained from a woman older than 75 with COVID-19, enrolled during active disease. The CDR3 runs from the conserved cysteine through the conserved F or W. The D gene is left open where the match is weak. The size field is filled for only some rows; it gives once, few, many or a size class.

V gene: TRBV28
D gene: NA
clone size: NA
J gene: TRBJ1-4
CDR3 DNA: TGTGCCAGCAGTTGGGGCAGCCCAAATGAAAAACTGTTTTTT
CDR3 protein: CASSWGSPNEKLFF

V gene: TRBV2
D gene: NA
clone size: NA
J gene: TRBJ1-6
CDR3 DNA: TGTGCCAGCACTTCGTATAATTCACCCCTCCACTTT
CDR3 protein: CASTSYNSPLHF

V gene: TRBV10-3
D gene: NA
clone size: NA
J gene: TRBJ2-7
CDR3 DNA: TGTGCCATCAGAGAGACAGATGAAGTCTCACAACAGTACTTC
CDR3 protein: CAIRETDEVSQQYF

V gene: TRBV19
D gene: TRBD1
clone size: NA
J gene: TRBJ1-5
CDR3 DNA: TGTGCCAGTAGCGGGACAGAGAATCAGCCCCAGCATTTT
CDR3 protein: CASSGTENQPQHF

V gene: TRBV28
D gene: NA
clone size: few
J gene: TRBJ1-5
CDR3 DNA: TGTGCCAGCAGATTCACAGGAATTCAGCCCCAGCATTTT
CDR3 protein: CASRFTGIQPQHF

V gene: TRBV3-1/TRBV3-2
D gene: TRBD1
clone size: NA
J gene: TRBJ1-2
CDR3 DNA: TGTGCCAGCAGCCAGAAGACAGGGAATGGCTACACCTTC
CDR3 protein: CASSQKTGNGYTF

V gene: TRBV29-1
D gene: TRBD1
clone size: NA
J gene: TRBJ1-5
CDR3 DNA: TGCAGCGTCAGGACAGGGGGCGGTCAGCCCCAGCATTTT
CDR3 protein: CSVRTGGGQPQHF

V gene: TRBV10-3
D gene: TRBD2
clone size: NA
J gene: TRBJ2-1
CDR3 DNA: TGTGCCATCAGTGGCCCACTAGCGGGGGGACCCAAACCCAATGAGCAGTTCTTC
CDR3 protein: CAISGPLAGGPKPNEQFF

V gene: TRBV6-2/TRBV6-3
D gene: TRBD1
clone size: few
J gene: TRBJ1-2
CDR3 DNA: TGTGCCAGCAGTTATTCCCGGGACAGGGGAAACTATGGCTACACCTTC
CDR3 protein: CASSYSRDRGNYGYTF

V gene: TRBV29-1
D gene: TRBD2
clone size: NA
J gene: TRBJ2-7
CDR3 DNA: TGCAGCCCTCACGTGGGTCTAGCGGGGGGCGATCACTCCTACGAGCAGTACTTC
CDR3 protein: CSPHVGLAGGDHSYEQYF

V gene: TRBV5-1
D gene: TRBD2
clone size: NA
J gene: TRBJ2-1
CDR3 DNA: TGCGCCAGCAGCTCTGGGGCGGGGGGCTCCTACAATGAGCAGTTCTTC
CDR3 protein: CASSSGAGGSYNEQFF

V gene: TRBV30
D gene: TRBD1
clone size: NA
J gene: TRBJ2-1
CDR3 DNA: TGTGCCTGGAGTCAAACAGGGGATGAGCAGTTCTTC
CDR3 protein: CAWSQTGDEQFF

V gene: TRBV6-4
D gene: NA
clone size: NA
J gene: TRBJ2-1
CDR3 DNA: TGTGCCAGCAGTGTCGAAGAGGGAGTCAACTACAATGAGCAGTTCTTC
CDR3 protein: CASSVEEGVNYNEQFF

V gene: TRBV15
D gene: NA
clone size: NA
J gene: TRBJ1-5
CDR3 DNA: TGTGCCACCAGCAGAGCGCCGGGACAGCCCCAGCATTTT
CDR3 protein: CATSRAPGQPQHF